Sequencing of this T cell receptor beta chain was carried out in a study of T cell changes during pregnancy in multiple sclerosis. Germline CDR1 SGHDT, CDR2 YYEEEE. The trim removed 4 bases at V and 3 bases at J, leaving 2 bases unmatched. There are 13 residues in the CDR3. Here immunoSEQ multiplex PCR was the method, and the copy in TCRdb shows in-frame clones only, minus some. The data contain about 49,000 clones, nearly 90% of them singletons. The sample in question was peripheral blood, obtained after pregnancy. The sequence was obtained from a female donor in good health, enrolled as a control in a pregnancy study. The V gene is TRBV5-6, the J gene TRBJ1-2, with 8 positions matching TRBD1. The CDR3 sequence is CASSQTGDYGYTF. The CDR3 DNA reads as TGTGCCAGCAGCCAGACAGGGGACTATGGCTACACCTTC.